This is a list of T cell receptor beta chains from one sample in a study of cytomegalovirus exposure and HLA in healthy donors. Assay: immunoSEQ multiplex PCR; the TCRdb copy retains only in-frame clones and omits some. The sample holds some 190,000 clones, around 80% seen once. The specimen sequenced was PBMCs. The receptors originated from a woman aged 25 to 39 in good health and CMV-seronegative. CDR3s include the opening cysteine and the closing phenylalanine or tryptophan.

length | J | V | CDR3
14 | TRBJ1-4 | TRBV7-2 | CASSLERNNEKLFF
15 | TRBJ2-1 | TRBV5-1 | CASRVAGTSYNEQFF
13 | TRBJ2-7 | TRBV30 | CAWSGRQGGEQYF
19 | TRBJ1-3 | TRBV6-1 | CASSDWDRGAQNSGNTIYF
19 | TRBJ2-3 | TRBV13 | CASSLALAPGQGHSDTQYF
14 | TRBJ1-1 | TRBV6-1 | CASTIQAVDTEAFF
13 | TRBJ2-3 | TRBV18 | CASSPEIPDTQYF
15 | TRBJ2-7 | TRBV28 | CASRPPGGLFYEQYF
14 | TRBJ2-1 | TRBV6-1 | CASMVGQGLNEQFF
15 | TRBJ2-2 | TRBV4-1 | CASSQGTANTGELFF
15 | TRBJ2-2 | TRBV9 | CASRGGTGGSGELFF
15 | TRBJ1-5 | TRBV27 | CASSFAGLDNQPQHF
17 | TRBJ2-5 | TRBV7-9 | CASSSYGLAGTQETQYF
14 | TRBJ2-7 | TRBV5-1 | CASSTKGQSYEQYF
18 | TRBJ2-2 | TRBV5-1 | CASSLRTSGGVNTGELFF
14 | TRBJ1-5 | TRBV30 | CAWSEARRRQPQHF
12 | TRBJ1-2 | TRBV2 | CASSKDSYGYTF
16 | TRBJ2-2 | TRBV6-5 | CASSYLGLDLTGELFF
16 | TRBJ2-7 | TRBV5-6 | CASSLEGLGYREEQYF
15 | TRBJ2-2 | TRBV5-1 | CASSFPTENTGELFF
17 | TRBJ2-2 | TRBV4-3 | CASSQDRPGGAPGELFF
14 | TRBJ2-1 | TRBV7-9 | CASSYLSLAGEQFF
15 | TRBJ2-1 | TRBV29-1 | CSVEETGTGIDEQFF
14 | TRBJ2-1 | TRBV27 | CASSFNVANNEQFF
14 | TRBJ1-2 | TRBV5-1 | CASSLGQGGFGYTF
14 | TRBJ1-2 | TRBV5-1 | CASSPGQPAHGYTF
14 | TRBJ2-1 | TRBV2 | CASRTRLVLNEQFF
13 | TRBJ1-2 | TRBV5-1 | CASSLGQGLGYTF
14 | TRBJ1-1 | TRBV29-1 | CSVRLNFINTEAFF
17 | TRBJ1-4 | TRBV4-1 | CASSQSPGGSTNEKLFF
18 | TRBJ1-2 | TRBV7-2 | CASSLEPALARVGYGYTF
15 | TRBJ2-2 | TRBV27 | CASNLGQGRTGELFF
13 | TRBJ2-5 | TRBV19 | CASSIMGAETQYF
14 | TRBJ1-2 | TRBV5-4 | CASSRKDRNYGYTF
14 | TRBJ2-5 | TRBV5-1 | CASRFTDSQETQYF
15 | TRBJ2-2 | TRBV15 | CATSREGTDTGELFF
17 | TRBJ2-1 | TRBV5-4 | CASSLGRWRGGNNEQFF
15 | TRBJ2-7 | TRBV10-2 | CASSESRTGSYEQYF
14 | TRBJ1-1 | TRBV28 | CASTGRGGDTEAFF
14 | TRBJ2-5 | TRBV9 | CASSVAGTYETQYF
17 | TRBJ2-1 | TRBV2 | CASRKNPGTGVYNEQFF
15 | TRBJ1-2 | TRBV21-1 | CASSKERDRNYGYTF
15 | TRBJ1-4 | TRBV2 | CASSYRGRENEKLFF
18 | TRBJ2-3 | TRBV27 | CASSSRDRGRSMTDTQYF
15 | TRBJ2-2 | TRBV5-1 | CASNPGGKNTGELFF
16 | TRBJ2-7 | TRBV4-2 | CASSQELREARGEQYF
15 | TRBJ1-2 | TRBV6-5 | CASSYLPAGAYGYTF
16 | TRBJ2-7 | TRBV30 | CAWSLSPWGGTYEQYF
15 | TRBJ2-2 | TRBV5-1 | CASSLDNRYTGELFF
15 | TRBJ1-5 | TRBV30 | CAWSVRDILNQPQHF
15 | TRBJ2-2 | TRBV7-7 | CASSLSSGATGELFF
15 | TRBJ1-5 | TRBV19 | CASRPGTGQDQPQHF
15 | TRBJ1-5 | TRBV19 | CASSQGQRGNQPQHF
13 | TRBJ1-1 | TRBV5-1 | CASSLAWATEAFF
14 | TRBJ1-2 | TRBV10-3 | CAIKMTGANYGYTF
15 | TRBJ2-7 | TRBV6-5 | CASSYSWTNSYEQYF
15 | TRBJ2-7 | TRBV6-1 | CASSEMGQSFYEQYF
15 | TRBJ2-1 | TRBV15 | CATSRNRDANNEQFF
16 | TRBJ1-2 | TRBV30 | CAWSVVRGTANYGYTF
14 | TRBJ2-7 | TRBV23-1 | CASSQLIQGHEQYF